The 26 T cell receptor beta chains reported below all come from one sample, sequenced in a study of blood T cell repertoires in COVID-19. Sequencing used immunoSEQ multiplex PCR; TCRdb keeps in-frame clones, though not all of them. This sample yields 100,000 or so clones, of which 85% to 90% are seen a single time; approximately 20% belongs to the top ten. Specimen: peripheral blood. These receptor sequences come from a human donor with acute or convalescent COVID-19. The donor label of this sample is uncertain.

The chain has TRBV19 and TRBJ1-2; 9 bases match TRBD1. The CDR3 is 15 residues long. The junction had 14 bases not matched to a gene; V was cut back by 8 bases and J by 7 bases. Germline V CDR1 and CDR2: LNHDA, SQIVND (reference sequence). This chain's CDR3 is CASGIIGTGIGGYTF. The CDR3 DNA follows: TGTGCCAGTGGCATAATCGGGACAGGGATCGGTGGCTACACCTTC. The full variable domain, rest sourced from reference TRBV19 and TRBJ1-2, is DGGITQSPKYLFRKEGQNVTLSCEQNLNHDAMYWYRQDPGQGLRLIYYSQIVNDFQKGDIAEGYSVSREKKESFPLTVTSAQKNPTAFYLCASGIIGTGIGGYTFGSGTRLTVV.

The gene calls are TRBV7-8 and TRBJ2-1; D is perhaps TRBD2 (5 bases). The CDR3 is 14 residues long. Deletions cut 0 bases from V and 4 bases from J, with 7 bases between. In germline, CDR1 is SGHVS, CDR2 FQNEAQ. CDR3 amino acids: CASSLAGVYNEQFF. The CDR3 bases are TGTGCCAGCAGCTTAGCGGGAGTTTACAATGAGCAGTTCTTC.

The V call is TRBV18, the J call TRBJ1-5; 8 nucleotides match TRBD1. V shed 2 bases and J 3 bases; nucleotides not matched to a gene: 12. The CDR3 spans 18 residues. CDR1 and CDR2 from the germline V gene are KGHSH and LQKENI. The CDR3 here is CASSPKGQAAGYNQPQHF. In DNA, the CDR3 is TGTGCCAGCTCACCAAAGGGACAGGCCGCAGGGTACAATCAGCCCCAGCATTTT.

V is TRBV19 and J is TRBJ1-5; D remains ambiguous. V lost 0 bases, J lost 5 bases, and 17 bases lay in between. The CDR3 length is 17 residues. Germline V gene lookup returns CDR1 LNHDA and CDR2 SQIVND (reference sequence). The DNA of the CDR3 is TGTGCCAGTAGTATAGATCCCCCATGGAGAGTTTATCAGCCCCAGCATTTT. It translates to CASSIDPPWRVYQPQHF.

The chain recombines TRBV5-4 with TRBJ2-5; perhaps TRBD2 as D (5 bases). The CDR3 is made up of 12 amino acids. Germline V gene lookup returns CDR1 SGHNT and CDR2 YYREEE (reference sequence). V lost 5 bases, J lost 0 bases, and 5 bases lay in between. As DNA, the CDR3 is TGTGCCAGCAGGAGGGACCAAGAGACCCAGTACTTC. Translated: CASRRDQETQYF. The variable domain in full, completed from reference TRBV5-4 and TRBJ2-5, reads ETGVTQSPTHLIKTRGQQVTLRCSSQSGHNTVSWYQQALGQGPQFIFQYYREEENGRGNFPPRFSGLQFPNYSSELNVNALELDDSALYLCASRRDQETQYFGPGTRLLVL.

The chain links TRBV7-6 to TRBJ1-5; no reliable D call. The CDR3 consists of 19 residues. The germline V and J ends were trimmed by 2 bases and 2 bases, with 22 bases remaining between them. The germline V gene has CDR1 SGHVS and CDR2 FNYEAQ. CDR3 sequence reads: CASSLSAGTGVAGNQPQHF. As DNA, the CDR3 is TGTGCCAGCAGCTTAAGTGCAGGAACCGGTGTAGCGGGCAATCAGCCCCAGCATTTT.

The gene calls are TRBV6-1 and TRBJ1-4; a weak D match, TRBD1 (5 bases). CDR1 is MNHNS, CDR2 SASEGT, per germline. This CDR3 contains 17 residues. Trimming pared 4 bases from V and 0 bases from J, leaving 15 bases between. The CDR3 sequence: CASSARTSYATNEKLFF. In DNA form, the CDR3 reads TGTGCCAGCAGTGCAAGGACATCCTATGCAACTAATGAAAAACTGTTTTTT.

The chain carries TRBV6-1 and TRBJ2-5; 8 nucleotides agree with TRBD1. The CDR3 runs to 15 residues. J lost 3 bases, V lost 3 bases, and 6 bases had no gene match. Germline lookup yields CDR1 MNHNS and CDR2 SASEGT. The CDR3 sequence: CASSELTGAKETQYF. In nucleotides, the CDR3 is TGTGCCAGCAGTGAGTTGACAGGGGCGAAAGAGACCCAGTACTTC.

The DNA of the CDR3 is TGTGCCAGCAGCCTCCGCGAGAGTAACTATGGCTACACCTTC. Its translation is CASSLRESNYGYTF. V is TRBV27 and J is TRBJ1-2; D not resolved. CDR1 MNHEY and CDR2 SMNVEV come from the germline V gene (reference sequence). CDR3 length: 14 amino acids. Between the trimmed V and J ends, which lost 6 bases and 1 base, there was a span of 12 bases.

The rearrangement joins TRBV5-1 to TRBJ2-2, with TRBD1 matching over 7 bases. The CDR3 totals 14 residues. Germline CDR1 reads SGHRS; CDR2 reads YFSETQ. V was pared by 5 bases and J by 10 bases, with 11 bases of the junction left unmatched. Here the CDR3 reads CASSWGQPLTELFF. Written as DNA, the CDR3 is TGCGCCAGCAGTTGGGGACAGCCCTTAACGGAGCTGTTTTTT.

In its sample, this clone was seen a few times. V usage is TRBV4-1 and J usage is TRBJ1-5; tentative D call: TRBD1 (6 bases). There are 16 residues in the CDR3. Germline CDR1 is MGHRA and CDR2 is YSYEKL. Deletions cut 0 bases from V and 7 bases from J, with 16 bases between. CDR3 coding DNA: TGCGCCAGCAGCCAAGAGGTGGGCAGGGGCGGCCAGCCCCAGCATTTT. It yields the protein CASSQEVGRGGQPQHF.

The J gene is TRBJ2-5, the V gene TRBV3-1 (or the pseudogene TRBV3-2), with 13 nucleotides matching TRBD2. The CDR3 covers 23 residues. V trimming: 0 bases; J trimming: 5 bases; junction bases outside the gene matches: 24. Germline values: CDR1 LGHDT, CDR2 YNNKEL (reference sequence). The CDR3 reads CASSQEVVGLAGVNPPLLETQYF. CDR3 in DNA: TGTGCCAGCAGCCAAGAAGTTGTAGGACTAGCGGGAGTAAACCCCCCACTTTTGGAGACCCAGTACTTC.

CDR3 loop: CASSQELAGGRHDTGELFF. CDR3 nucleotide sequence: TGTGCCAGCAGCCAAGAGTTAGCGGGGGGGAGGCATGACACCGGGGAGCTGTTTTTT. V is TRBV3-1 (or the pseudogene TRBV3-2) and J is TRBJ2-2; TRBD2 aligns across 11 bases. The germline V gene encodes CDR1 LGHDT and CDR2 YNNKEL (reference sequence). The ends lost 0 bases at V and 3 bases at J; junction bases unmatched: 9. There are 19 residues in the CDR3.

The gene calls are TRBV28 and TRBJ2-1; 7 bases agree with TRBD1. The CDR3 is 13 residues long. Germline V CDR1 and CDR2: MDHEN, SYDVKM. Unmatched junction bases numbered 5, after V lost 6 bases and J lost 6 bases. CDR3 nucleotides: TGTGCCAGCAGACCGACAGGGTTCAATGAGCAGTTCTTC. Its translation is CASRPTGFNEQFF.

V is TRBV4-1 and J is TRBJ2-3; TRBD2 is a possible D gene (5 bases). Per germline, CDR1 MGHRA and CDR2 YSYEKL. This CDR3 has 15 amino acids. With 1 base removed from V and 6 bases from J, the gap between germline ends came to 14 bases. The CDR3 loop is CASSQARVVLDTQYF. CDR3 nucleotide sequence: TGCGCCAGCAGCCAAGCGAGGGTGGTGCTGGATACGCAGTATTTT.

This chain's CDR3 is CASSPGGTNEQFF. The CDR3 coding sequence is TGTGCCAGCAGTCCCGGTGGGACTAATGAGCAGTTCTTC. This chain uses TRBV6-5 with TRBJ2-1, with D maybe TRBD2 (6 bases). V was pared by 5 bases and J by 7 bases, with 12 bases between. The CDR3 extends over 13 amino acids. Per germline, CDR1 MNHEY and CDR2 SVGAGI.

J is TRBJ2-2 and V is TRBV3-1 (or the pseudogene TRBV3-2), with 8 bases aligning to TRBD1. This CDR3 is built from 17 residues. Germline trimming cut 3 bases from V and 1 base from J; bases unmatched to any gene: 7. Germline CDR1 is LGHDT and CDR2 is YNNKEL (reference sequence). The CDR3 sequence: CASSHNPGTGNTGELFF. The CDR3 coding sequence is TGTGCCAGCAGCCACAATCCCGGGACAGGGAACACCGGGGAGCTGTTTTTT.

This clone was picked up a small number of times. The chain employs TRBV7-2 and TRBJ1-2; TRBD1 might be the D (5 bases). This CDR3 is built from 15 residues. Germline V CDR1 and CDR2: SGHTA, FQGNSA. V gave up 5 bases and J gave up 7 bases, with 20 bases separating them. CDR3 protein: CASSPYPPGDRGYTF. CDR3 in DNA: TGTGCCAGCAGCCCCTATCCTCCGGGGGATCGTGGCTACACCTTC.

The chain carries TRBV7-9 and TRBJ2-3, with 13 bases identical to TRBD2. CDR3 length equals 17 residues. The V gene end was trimmed by 5 bases and the J gene end by 0 bases; junction bases not matched to a gene: 5. CDR1 is SEHNR and CDR2 is FQNEAQ in the germline V gene (reference sequence). CDR3 nucleotides: TGTGCCAGCAGCCACCCGGGACTAGCGGGAAGCACAGATACGCAGTATTTT. Its translation: CASSHPGLAGSTDTQYF.

The rearrangement uses TRBV19 and TRBJ2-2; TRBD1 is a possible D gene (6 bases). CDR1 is LNHDA and CDR2 is SQIVND in the germline V gene (reference sequence). The CDR3 spans 16 residues. V lost 3 bases, J lost 4 bases, and 15 bases lay in between. The DNA for the CDR3 is TGTGCCAGTAGTATTAAACAGGGAACTGGCACCGGGGAGCTGTTTTTT. This translates into CASSIKQGTGTGELFF. The complete variable domain, with remaining parts taken from reference TRBV19 and TRBJ2-2, reads DGGITQSPKYLFRKEGQNVTLSCEQNLNHDAMYWYRQDPGQGLRLIYYSQIVNDFQKGDIAEGYSVSREKKESFPLTVTSAQKNPTAFYLCASSIKQGTGTGELFFGEGSRLTVL.

This clone was found a few times. The genes are TRBV6-6 and TRBJ2-3; 9 positions match TRBD2. The CDR3 runs 16 residues. From germline, CDR1 is MNHNY and CDR2 SVGAGI (reference sequence). Trimming cost V 2 bases and J 2 bases; bases outside gene matches: 5. The CDR3 coding sequence is TGTGCCAGCAGTTACACGGCTAGCGGGACCACAGATACGCAGTATTTT. The encoded protein is CASSYTASGTTDTQYF.

The rearrangement joins TRBV10-3 to TRBJ1-1; perhaps TRBD1 as D (6 bases). The germline V and J ends were trimmed by 3 bases and 0 bases, with 17 bases remaining between them. CDR3 length: 17 amino acids. Germline CDR1 ENHRY, CDR2 SYGVKD. The CDR3 sequence is CAISERIQGGMNTEAFF. In DNA form, the CDR3 reads TGTGCCATCAGTGAAAGGATACAGGGAGGGATGAACACTGAAGCTTTCTTT.

This chain links TRBV21-1 with TRBJ2-1; the D call TRBD2 from the table was never checked on the DNA. TRBV21-1 is a pseudogene locus. The CDR3 contains 18 residues. In nucleotides, the CDR3 is TGTGCCAGCAGCAAGCCCCCGAATAGCGGGAGCGTGTACAATGAGCAGTTCTTC. Translation: CASSKPPNSGSVYNEQFF.

The V and J genes are TRBV19 and TRBJ2-7; 8 bases line up with TRBD1. V gave up 5 bases and J gave up 6 bases; unmatched junction bases: 12. The CDR3 loop spans 15 amino acids. From germline, CDR1 is LNHDA and CDR2 SQIVND (reference sequence). CDR3 sequence reads: CASSQVNRGRIEQYF. CDR3 sequence (DNA): TGTGCCAGTAGTCAGGTAAACAGGGGGAGGATCGAGCAGTACTTC.

This chain connects TRBV27 to TRBJ1-4, with D possibly matching TRBD1 (6 bases). V shed 9 bases and J shed 7 bases, with 15 bases lying between them. Germline V gene sequence: CDR1 MNHEY, CDR2 SMNVEV (reference sequence). The CDR3 contains 13 residues. CDR3: CARGAGAGEKLFF. The CDR3 coding sequence is TGTGCCAGGGGGGCGGGGGCTGGTGAAAAACTGTTTTTT.

This chain connects TRBV28 to TRBJ1-1; D unresolved. CDR1 and CDR2 from the germline V gene are MDHEN and SYDVKM. With 7 bases removed from V and 4 bases from J, the gap between germline ends came to 13 bases. The CDR3 contains 13 residues. The CDR3 is CASTADWVTEAFF. CDR3 DNA: TGTGCCAGCACCGCTGACTGGGTCACTGAAGCTTTCTTT.